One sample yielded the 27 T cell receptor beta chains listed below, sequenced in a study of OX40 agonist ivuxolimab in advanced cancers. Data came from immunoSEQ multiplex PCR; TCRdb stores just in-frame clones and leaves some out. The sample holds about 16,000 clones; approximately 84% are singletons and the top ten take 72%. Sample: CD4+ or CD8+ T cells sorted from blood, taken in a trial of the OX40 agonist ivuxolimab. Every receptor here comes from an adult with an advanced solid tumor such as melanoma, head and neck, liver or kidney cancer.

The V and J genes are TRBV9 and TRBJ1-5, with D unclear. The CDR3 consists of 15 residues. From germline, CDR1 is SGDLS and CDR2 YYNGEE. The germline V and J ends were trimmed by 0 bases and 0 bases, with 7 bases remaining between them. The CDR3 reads CASSVGVNSNQPQHF. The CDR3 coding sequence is TGTGCCAGCAGCGTAGGGGTGAATAGCAATCAGCCCCAGCATTTT.

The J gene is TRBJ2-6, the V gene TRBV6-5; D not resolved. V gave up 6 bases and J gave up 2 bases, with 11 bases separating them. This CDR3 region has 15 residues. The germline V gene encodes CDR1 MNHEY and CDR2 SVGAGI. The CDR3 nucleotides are TGTGCCAGCAGGCCTACAGATACTGGGGCCAACGTCCTGACTTTC. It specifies CASRPTDTGANVLTF.

CDR3 loop: CASSLSAGARTQYF. The CDR3 coding sequence is TGTGCCAGCAGCTTAAGCGCCGGCGCCCGAACCCAGTACTTC. The chain has TRBV5-6 and TRBJ2-5; no reliable D call. Germline loops: CDR1 SGHDT, CDR2 YYEEEE. The CDR3 runs to 14 residues. The germline V and J ends were trimmed by 2 bases and 8 bases, with 16 bases remaining between them.

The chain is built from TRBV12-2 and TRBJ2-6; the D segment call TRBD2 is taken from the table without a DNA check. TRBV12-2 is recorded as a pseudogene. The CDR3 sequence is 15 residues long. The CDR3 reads CASLRRSSGANVLTF. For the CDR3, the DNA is TGTGCAAGTCTCCGACGGAGCTCTGGGGCCAACGTCCTGACTTTC.

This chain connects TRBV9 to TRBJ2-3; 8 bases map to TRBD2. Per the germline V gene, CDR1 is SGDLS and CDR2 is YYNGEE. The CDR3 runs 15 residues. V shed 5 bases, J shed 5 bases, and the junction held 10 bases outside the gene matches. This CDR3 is CASRPHSGALDTQYF. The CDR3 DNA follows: TGTGCCAGCAGGCCCCATAGCGGGGCCCTAGATACGCAGTATTTT.

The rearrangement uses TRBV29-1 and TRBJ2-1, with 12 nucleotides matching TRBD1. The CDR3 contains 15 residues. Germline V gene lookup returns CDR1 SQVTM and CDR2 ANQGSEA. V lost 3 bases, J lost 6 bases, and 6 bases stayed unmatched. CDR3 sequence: CSVDLGTGGLNEQFF. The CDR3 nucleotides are TGCAGCGTTGATCTCGGGACAGGGGGCCTCAATGAGCAGTTCTTC.

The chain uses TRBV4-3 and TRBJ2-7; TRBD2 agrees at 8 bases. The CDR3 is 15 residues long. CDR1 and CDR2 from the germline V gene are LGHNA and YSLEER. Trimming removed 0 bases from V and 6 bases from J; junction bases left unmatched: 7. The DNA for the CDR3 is TGCGCCAGCAGCCAAGATGGGCTAGCGGGTTCCGAGCAGTACTTC. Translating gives CASSQDGLAGSEQYF.

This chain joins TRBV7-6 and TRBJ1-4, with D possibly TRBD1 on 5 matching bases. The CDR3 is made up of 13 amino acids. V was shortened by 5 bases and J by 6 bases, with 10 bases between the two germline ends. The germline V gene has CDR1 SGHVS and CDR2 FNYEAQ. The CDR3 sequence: CASSLGTDEKLFF. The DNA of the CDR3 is TGTGCCAGCAGCCTCGGGACGGATGAAAAACTGTTTTTT.

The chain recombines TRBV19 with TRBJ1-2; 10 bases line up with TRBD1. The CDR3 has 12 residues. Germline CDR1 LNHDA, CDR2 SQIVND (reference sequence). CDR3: CGSTGGWYGYTF. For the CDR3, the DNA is TGTGGCTCGACAGGGGGCTGGTATGGCTACACCTTC.

DNA of the CDR3: TGTGCCAGCAGCGTAGGGCCAGGCACGGGCACAGATACGCAGTATTTT. Translating gives CASSVGPGTGTDTQYF. The V and J genes are TRBV9 and TRBJ2-3; D uncertain. Germline V lookup: CDR1 SGDLS, CDR2 YYNGEE. There are 16 residues in the CDR3. V lost 0 bases and J 1 base, leaving 12 bases between the germline ends.

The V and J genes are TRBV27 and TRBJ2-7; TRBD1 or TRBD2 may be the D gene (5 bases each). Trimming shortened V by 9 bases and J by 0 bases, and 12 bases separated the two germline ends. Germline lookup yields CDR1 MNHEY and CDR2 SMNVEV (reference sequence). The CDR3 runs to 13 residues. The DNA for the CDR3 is TGTGCCAGTGGGGACCCTCCCTCCTACGAGCAGTACTTC. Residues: CASGDPPSYEQYF.

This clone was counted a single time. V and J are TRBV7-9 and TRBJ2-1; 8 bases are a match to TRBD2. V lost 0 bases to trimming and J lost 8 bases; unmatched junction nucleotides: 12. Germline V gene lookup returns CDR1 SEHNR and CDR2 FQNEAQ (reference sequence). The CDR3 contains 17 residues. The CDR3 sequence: CASSLASPGAGGDEQFF. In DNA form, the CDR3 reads TGTGCCAGCAGCTTAGCCAGCCCAGGGGCGGGAGGTGATGAGCAGTTCTTC. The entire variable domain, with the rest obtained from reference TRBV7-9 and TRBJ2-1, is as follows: DTGVSQNPRHKITKRGQNVTFRCDPISEHNRLYWYRQTLGQGPEFLTYFQNEAQLEKSRLLSDRFSAERPKGSFSTLEIQRTEQGDSAMYLCASSLASPGAGGDEQFFGPGTRLTVL.

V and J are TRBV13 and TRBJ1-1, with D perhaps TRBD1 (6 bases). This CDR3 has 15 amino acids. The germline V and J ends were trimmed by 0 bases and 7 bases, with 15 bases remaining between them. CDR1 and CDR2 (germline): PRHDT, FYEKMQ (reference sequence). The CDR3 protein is CASSLGGRGWIEAFF. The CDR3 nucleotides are TGTGCCAGCAGCTTAGGGGGCAGGGGATGGATTGAAGCTTTCTTT.

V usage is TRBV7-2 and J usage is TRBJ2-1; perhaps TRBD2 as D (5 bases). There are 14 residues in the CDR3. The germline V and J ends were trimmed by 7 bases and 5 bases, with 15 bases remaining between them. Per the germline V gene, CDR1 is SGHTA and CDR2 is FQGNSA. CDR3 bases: TGTGCCAGCACCCCTATGGCGGGCCACAATGAGCAGTTCTTC. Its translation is CASTPMAGHNEQFF.

The CDR3 region is CASSLQDRSNYGYTF. The CDR3 DNA is TGTGCCAGCAGCCTTCAGGACAGGAGTAACTATGGCTACACCTTC. The chain employs TRBV7-9 and TRBJ1-2; 7 bases fit TRBD1. The germline CDR1 and CDR2 sequences are SEHNR and FQNEAQ (reference sequence). The V segment lost 5 bases and the J segment 1 base; nucleotides outside the gene matches: 7. This CDR3 spans 15 amino acids. The variable domain in full, completed from reference TRBV7-9 and TRBJ1-2, reads DTGVSQNPRHKITKRGQNVTFRCDPISEHNRLYWYRQTLGQGPEFLTYFQNEAQLEKSRLLSDRFSAERPKGSFSTLEIQRTEQGDSAMYLCASSLQDRSNYGYTFGSGTRLTVV.

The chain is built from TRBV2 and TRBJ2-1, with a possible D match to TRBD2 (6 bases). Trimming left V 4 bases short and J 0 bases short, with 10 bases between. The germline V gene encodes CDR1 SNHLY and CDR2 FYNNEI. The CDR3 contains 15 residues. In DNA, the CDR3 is TGTGCCAGCAGTGGGGACGGGAGCTCCTACAATGAGCAGTTCTTC. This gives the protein CASSGDGSSYNEQFF.

The CDR3 DNA follows: TGTGCCACCCCGACAGCCTCTGGAAACACCATATATTTT. This codes for CATPTASGNTIYF. The V call is TRBV19, the J call TRBJ1-3; possible D gene TRBD1, 5 bases. The CDR3 contains 13 residues. Looked up from germline, CDR1 is LNHDA and CDR2 is SQIVND (reference sequence). V lost 10 bases to trimming and J lost 0 bases, with 10 bases between them.

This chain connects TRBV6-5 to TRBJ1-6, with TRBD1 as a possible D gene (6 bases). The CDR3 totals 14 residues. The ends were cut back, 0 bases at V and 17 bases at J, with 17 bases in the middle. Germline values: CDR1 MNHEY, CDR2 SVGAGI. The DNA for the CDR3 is TGTGCCAGCAGTTACTCGTTCGAAGGGGGGGAGATCCACTTT. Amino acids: CASSYSFEGGEIHF.

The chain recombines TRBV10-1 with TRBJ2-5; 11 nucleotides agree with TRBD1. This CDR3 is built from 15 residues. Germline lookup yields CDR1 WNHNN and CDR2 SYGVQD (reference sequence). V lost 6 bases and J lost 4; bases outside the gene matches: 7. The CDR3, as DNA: TGCGCCAGCAGAGCCTTGGGACAGGGGGGAGAGACCCAGTACTTC. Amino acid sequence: CASRALGQGGETQYF.

The CDR3 reads CASSLTIQGRSNTGELFF. The CDR3 DNA follows: TGTGCCAGCAGCTTAACGATACAAGGGAGGTCGAACACCGGGGAGCTGTTTTTT. The gene calls are TRBV7-9 and TRBJ2-2; a weak D match, TRBD2 (6 bases). The CDR3 has 18 residues. Germline V gene lookup returns CDR1 SEHNR and CDR2 FQNEAQ (reference sequence). Deletions cut 2 bases from V and 0 bases from J, with 16 bases between. The entire variable domain, with the rest obtained from reference TRBV7-9 and TRBJ2-2, is as follows: DTGVSQNPRHKITKRGQNVTFRCDPISEHNRLYWYRQTLGQGPEFLTYFQNEAQLEKSRLLSDRFSAERPKGSFSTLEIQRTEQGDSAMYLCASSLTIQGRSNTGELFFGEGSRLTVL.

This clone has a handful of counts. This CDR3 reads CASSPYWGQGDDQPQHF. The CDR3 nucleotides read TGCGCCAGCAGCCCATACTGGGGACAGGGGGACGATCAGCCCCAGCATTTT. The chain couples TRBV4-3 to TRBJ1-5, with 11 bases lining up with TRBD1. Trimming at V came to 4 bases and at J to 5 bases, leaving 10 bases not matched to a gene. The CDR3 is made up of 17 amino acids. CDR1 is LGHNA, CDR2 YSLEER, per germline.

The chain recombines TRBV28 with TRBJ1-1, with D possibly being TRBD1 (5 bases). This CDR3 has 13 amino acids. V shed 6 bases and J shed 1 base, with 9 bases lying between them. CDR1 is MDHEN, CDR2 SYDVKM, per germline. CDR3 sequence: CASRYQGNTEAFF. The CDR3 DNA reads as TGTGCCAGCAGATACCAGGGGAACACTGAAGCTTTCTTT.

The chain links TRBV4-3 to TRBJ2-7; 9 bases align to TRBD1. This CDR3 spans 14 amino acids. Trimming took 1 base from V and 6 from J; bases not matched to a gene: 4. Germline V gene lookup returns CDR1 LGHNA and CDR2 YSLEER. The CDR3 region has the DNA TGCGCCAGCAGCCAAGGGGGGACAGGGTCCGAGCAGTACTTC. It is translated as CASSQGGTGSEQYF.

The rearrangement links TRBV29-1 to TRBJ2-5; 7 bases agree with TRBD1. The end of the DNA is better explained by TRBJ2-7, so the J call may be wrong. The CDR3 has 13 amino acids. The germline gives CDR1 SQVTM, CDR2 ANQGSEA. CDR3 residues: CSAADRRSYEQYF. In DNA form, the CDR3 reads TGCAGCGCCGCGGACAGGCGTTCCTACGAGCAGTACTTC.

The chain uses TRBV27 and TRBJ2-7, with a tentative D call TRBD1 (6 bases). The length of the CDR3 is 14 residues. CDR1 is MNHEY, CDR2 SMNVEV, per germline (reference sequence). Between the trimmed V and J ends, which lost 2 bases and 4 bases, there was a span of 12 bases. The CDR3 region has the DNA TGTGCCAGCAGTTTAAGCCAGGGGTTTTACGAGCAGTACTTC. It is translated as CASSLSQGFYEQYF.

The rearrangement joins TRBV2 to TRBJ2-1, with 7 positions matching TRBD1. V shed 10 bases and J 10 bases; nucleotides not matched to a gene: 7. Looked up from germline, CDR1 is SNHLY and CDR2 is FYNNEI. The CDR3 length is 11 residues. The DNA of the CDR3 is TGTGCCATCTCCGGGACAGCGGAGCAGTTCTTC. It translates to CAISGTAEQFF.

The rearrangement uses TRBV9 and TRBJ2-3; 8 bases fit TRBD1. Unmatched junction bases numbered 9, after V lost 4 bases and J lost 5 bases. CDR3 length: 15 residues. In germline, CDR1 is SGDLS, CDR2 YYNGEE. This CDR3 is CASSPWTGTGDTQYF. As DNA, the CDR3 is TGTGCCAGCAGCCCCTGGACAGGGACGGGAGATACGCAGTATTTT.